The source of this TCR beta chain is a study of shared clonotypes between healthy human individuals. Study-level background: CD4 naive cells filled three plates per donor, CD4 memory three, CD8 naive two and CD8 memory one.

Study outcomes and limitations: Estimated richness was generally greater in naive than memory subsets. Generation probability values for non-shared clonotypes were lower than those for clonotypes shared by all four donors.

Concerning this clone: Its specificity is unknown.

Libraries were prepared by immunoSEQ multiplex PCR; TCRdb keeps only in-frame clonotypes and omits some of them. The sample contains more than 2 million clones, over 85% of which appear only once. Naivety among CD8 cells was defined by CD45RO negativity and positive CCR7 selection, thereby excluding terminally differentiated effector memory CD45RA+ cells. Free of recent acute infections or vaccinations, the donors were healthy HIV-negative adults. V shed 5 bases, J shed 9 bases, and the junction held 14 bases outside the gene matches. The CDR3 totals 16 residues. CDR1 and CDR2 (germline): SGHTA, FQGNSA.

Sequenced sample: naive CD8+ T cells from PBMCs. The chain uses TRBV7-2 and TRBJ2-1; 9 nucleotides line up with TRBD2. This sequence originates from a man aged 18-30 years in good health. Some clones in this sample may be carry-over from other donors' samples. The CDR3: CASSPLLASGKVEQFF. Written as DNA, the CDR3 is TGTGCCAGCAGCCCCCTGCTGGCTAGCGGGAAAGTTGAGCAGTTCTTC.